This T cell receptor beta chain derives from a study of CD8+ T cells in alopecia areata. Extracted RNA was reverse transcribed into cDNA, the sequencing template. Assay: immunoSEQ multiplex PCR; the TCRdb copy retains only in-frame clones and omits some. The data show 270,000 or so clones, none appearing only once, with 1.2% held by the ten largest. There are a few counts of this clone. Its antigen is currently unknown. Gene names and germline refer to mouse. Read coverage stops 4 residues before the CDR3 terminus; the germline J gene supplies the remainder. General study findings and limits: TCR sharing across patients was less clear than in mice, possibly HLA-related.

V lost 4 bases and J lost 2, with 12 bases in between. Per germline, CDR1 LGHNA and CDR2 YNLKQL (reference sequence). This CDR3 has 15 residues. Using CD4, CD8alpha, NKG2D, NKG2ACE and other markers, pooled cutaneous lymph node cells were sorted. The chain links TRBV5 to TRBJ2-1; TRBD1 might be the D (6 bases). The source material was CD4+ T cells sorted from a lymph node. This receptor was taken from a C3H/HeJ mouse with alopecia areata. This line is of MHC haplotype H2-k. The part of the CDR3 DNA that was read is TGTGCCAGCAGCCCTACAGGGAGGGACTATGCT. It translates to CASSPTGRDYA. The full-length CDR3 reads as CASSPTGRDYAEQFF.